The 25 T cell receptor beta chains below all came from one sample that was sequenced in a study of T cells in Graves' hyperthyroidism and ophthalmopathy. From RNA transcripts, TCR beta CDR3 regions were amplified. HTBI primers were employed in a first-round RT-PCR of the TCR CDR3. TCRdb passed the multiplex PCR reads through MiXCR, listing each CDR3 protein once. Of a few hundred thousand distinct CDR3 sequences listed, less than 20% were seen once; the top ten hold 7.5% to 8%. Sequencing was carried out using blood. These receptors all stem from a young woman with Graves' hyperthyroidism.

This clonotype was detected many times. J is TRBJ2-7 and V is TRBV5-6, with a tentative D call TRBD1 (6 bases). V was trimmed by 4 bases and J by 3 bases, leaving 17 bases between them. The germline V gene has CDR1 SGHDT and CDR2 YYEEEE. CDR3 length equals 15 residues. This CDR3 reads CASSPGPTGYYEQYF. Written as DNA, the CDR3 is TGTGCCAGCAGCCCGGGCCCGACAGGTTACTACGAGCAGTACTTC.

V gene TRBV3-1 combines with J gene TRBJ2-7; D remains unclear. Germline CDR1 and CDR2: LGHDT and YNNKEL (reference sequence). V dropped 4 bases and J dropped 2 bases, with 9 bases sitting between them. The CDR3 length is 13 residues. CDR3 residues: CASSRSEPYEQYF. The CDR3, as DNA: TGTGCCAGCAGCCGATCGGAACCCTACGAGCAGTACTTC.

This clonotype was counted many times. V is TRBV3-1 and J is TRBJ2-1; no clear D gene. Germline V gene sequence: CDR1 LGHDT, CDR2 YNNKEL (reference sequence). The V end lost 2 bases, the J end lost 7 bases, and 12 bases lay between the germline ends. The CDR3 totals 14 residues. In nucleotides, the CDR3 is TGTGCCAGCAGCCAAACCCTGTCGATTAATGAGCAGTTCTTC. Its translation is CASSQTLSINEQFF.

This clonotype was seen repeatedly, ten times or more. The gene calls are TRBV3-1 and TRBJ2-5, with D tentatively TRBD1 (6 bases). CDR3 length equals 14 residues. Germline assignment: CDR1 LGHDT and CDR2 YNNKEL (reference sequence). The V end lost 1 base, the J end lost 5 bases, and 11 bases lay between the germline ends. The CDR3 region is CASSQGHQGETQYF. The CDR3 DNA reads TGTGCCAGCAGCCAAGGTCACCAGGGGGAGACCCAGTACTTC.

This chain joins TRBV18 and TRBJ2-6, with D unresolved. With 3 bases removed from V and 0 bases from J, the gap between germline ends came to 9 bases. This CDR3 has 16 residues. Germline CDR1 and CDR2: KGHSH and LQKENI. The CDR3 coding sequence is TGTGCCAGCTCACCTAGCCCCTTCTCTGGGGCCAACGTCCTGACTTTC. Residues: CASSPSPFSGANVLTF.

This clonotype was seen ten or more times. V gene TRBV18 combines with J gene TRBJ2-2; 8 bases are a match to TRBD2. J lost 6 bases, V lost 3 bases, and 9 bases had no gene match. There are 16 residues in the CDR3. Per germline, CDR1 KGHSH and CDR2 LQKENI. DNA for the CDR3: TGTGCCAGCTCACCGGTCGCGGGAGGATACGCCGGGGAGCTGTTTTTT. It encodes CASSPVAGGYAGELFF.

On this clonotype: Mismatch with germline at one junction end may stem from a read error. The chain uses TRBV11-3 and TRBJ2-1; D uncertain. Germline CDR1 and CDR2: SGHNT and YENEEA. CDR3 length: 13 amino acids. CDR3 coding DNA: TGTGCCGGCAGCTTAGGGAAATACAATGAGCAGTTCTTC. It yields the protein CAGSLGKYNEQFF.

Many counts were recorded for this clonotype. The chain carries TRBV2 and TRBJ2-2; D gene unclear. Germline values: CDR1 SNHLY, CDR2 FYNNEI. The CDR3 is made up of 14 amino acids. V gave up 6 bases and J gave up 0 bases, with 8 bases separating them. CDR3 DNA: TGTGCCAGCAGCGCACCAACGAACACCGGGGAGCTGTTTTTT. As protein: CASSAPTNTGELFF. The entire variable domain, with the rest obtained from reference TRBV2 and TRBJ2-2, is as follows: EPEVTQTPSHQVTQMGQEVILRCVPISNHLYFYWYRQILGQKVEFLVSFYNNEISEKSEIFDDQFSVERPDGSNFTLKIRSTKLEDSAMYFCASSAPTNTGELFFGEGSRLTVL.

There are a few counts of this clonotype. This rearrangement joins TRBV20-1 to TRBJ2-2, with D unresolved. Trimming shortened V by 3 bases and J by 6 bases, and 8 bases separated the two germline ends. CDR1 DFQATT and CDR2 SNEGSKA come from the germline V gene (reference sequence). This CDR3 has 12 residues. CDR3 region: CSASRYSGELFF. CDR3 DNA: TGCAGTGCTAGTAGATATTCCGGGGAGCTGTTTTTT.

The sample holds a few counts of this clonotype. The gene calls are TRBV19 and TRBJ1-3; TRBD1 might be the D (6 bases). Germline CDR1 LNHDA, CDR2 SQIVND (reference sequence). The CDR3 is 15 residues long. With 5 bases removed from V and 4 bases from J, the gap between germline ends came to 15 bases. CDR3 region: CASSSPQGGGNTIYF. In DNA form, the CDR3 reads TGTGCCAGTAGTTCCCCACAGGGAGGGGGAAACACCATATATTTT. The complete variable domain, with remaining parts taken from reference TRBV19 and TRBJ1-3, reads DGGITQSPKYLFRKEGQNVTLSCEQNLNHDAMYWYRQDPGQGLRLIYYSQIVNDFQKGDIAEGYSVSREKKESFPLTVTSAQKNPTAFYLCASSSPQGGGNTIYFGEGSWLTVV.

In this sample, this clonotype turned up many times. The chain is built from TRBV20-1 and TRBJ1-2; 9 bases fit TRBD1. Germline CDR1 and CDR2: DFQATT and SNEGSKA (reference sequence). After removal of 5 bases from V and 5 bases from J, the junction contained 9 bases not matched to a gene. The CDR3 is 14 amino acids. The CDR3: CSASNLGQGYGYTF. The DNA for the CDR3 is TGCAGTGCTTCAAACCTCGGACAGGGGTATGGCTACACCTTC.

This clonotype came up many times. The J gene is TRBJ2-3, the V gene TRBV30; D not resolved. Germline loops: CDR1 GTSNPN, CDR2 SVGIG (reference sequence). The CDR3 length is 13 residues. The V and J ends lost 1 base and 2 bases respectively, with 7 bases between them. The DNA for the CDR3 is TGTGCCTGGAGTGAGGGCCCCACAGATACGCAGTATTTT. This codes for CAWSEGPTDTQYF.

In its sample, this clonotype was seen many times. CDR3 in DNA: TGTGCCAGCAGCCAAGCGAGGGACCTCAATCAGCCCCAGCATTTT. As protein: CASSQARDLNQPQHF. The rearrangement uses TRBV3-1 and TRBJ1-5, with TRBD1 as a possible D gene (5 bases). CDR1 is LGHDT, CDR2 YNNKEL, per germline (reference sequence). The length of the CDR3 is 15 residues. V lost 1 base and J lost 3, with 10 bases in between.

The chain has TRBV12-3 or TRBV12-4 and TRBJ2-2, with D perhaps TRBD2 (5 bases). Deletions cut 7 bases from V and 2 bases from J, with 11 bases between. CDR3 size: 14 residues. The chain's CDR3 is CASNRGSNTGELFF. The CDR3 DNA reads TGTGCCAGCAACCGGGGATCCAACACCGGGGAGCTGTTTTTT.

This clonotype was seen a handful of times. The gene calls are TRBV19 and TRBJ1-2; a possible D gene is TRBD1 (5 bases). CDR3 size: 15 residues. Germline lookup yields CDR1 LNHDA and CDR2 SQIVND (reference sequence). Trimming removed 5 bases from V and 3 bases from J, with 16 bases in between. For the CDR3, the DNA is TGTGCCAGTAGTTTTGGAGAGACAGCGGACTATGGCTACACCTTC. Protein: CASSFGETADYGYTF.

This clonotype was counted at least ten times. The chain is built from TRBV24-1 and TRBJ2-7; 9 bases line up with TRBD1. The CDR3 runs 14 residues. J was trimmed by 1 base and V by 5 bases; bases with no gene match: 2. CDR1 is KGHDR and CDR2 is SFDVKD in the germline V gene. The CDR3, as DNA: TGTGCCACCAGTGGGGGGACAGGGTCCTACGAGCAGTACTTC. The encoded protein is CATSGGTGSYEQYF.

This chain links TRBV6-6 with TRBJ1-1; no reliable D call. The CDR3 is 19 amino acids. Per the germline V gene, CDR1 is MNHNY and CDR2 is SVGAGI (reference sequence). Trimming shortened V by 0 bases and J by 0 bases, and 20 bases separated the two germline ends. This CDR3 is CASSYSMVTAATMNTEAFF. In DNA form, the CDR3 reads TGTGCCAGCAGTTACTCGATGGTTACAGCCGCTACCATGAACACTGAAGCTTTCTTT.

This clonotype was recorded at least ten times. J is TRBJ2-5 and V is TRBV6-1; D gene unclear. V was clipped by 2 bases and J by 4 bases, with 11 bases between them. The CDR3 runs 14 residues. The germline V gene encodes CDR1 MNHNS and CDR2 SASEGT. DNA for the CDR3: TGTGCCAGCAGTGAACCCGGGTTTTTAGAGACCCAGTACTTC. This sequence encodes CASSEPGFLETQYF.

V and J are TRBV27 and TRBJ1-2; tentative D call: TRBD1 (5 bases). The CDR3 is 14 residues long. CDR1 is MNHEY and CDR2 is SMNVEV in the germline V gene (reference sequence). Trimming cost V 0 bases and J 8 bases, with 13 bases left between them. Written as DNA, the CDR3 is TGTGCCAGCAGTTTATCGGCAGGGTCTCGGGGCTACACCTTC. Translating gives CASSLSAGSRGYTF.

The CDR3: CAGRGQGGGYTF. The CDR3 nucleotides are TGTGCCGGCCGGGGACAGGGGGGGGGCTACACCTTC. The rearrangement links TRBV30 to TRBJ1-2; 11 bases map to TRBD1. CDR1 is GTSNPN and CDR2 is SVGIG in the germline V gene (reference sequence). The CDR3 length is 12 residues. The ends lost 8 bases at V and 8 bases at J; junction bases unmatched: 7.

This clonotype was counted at least ten times. The genes are TRBV6-5 and TRBJ1-2; the D gene is possibly TRBD1 (6 bases). Trimming removed 2 bases at V and 6 bases at J, with 13 bases between. Germline-derived CDR1 and CDR2 are MNHEY and SVGAGI. The CDR3 runs to 14 residues. This chain's CDR3 is CASSYRGGGHGYTF. DNA of the CDR3: TGTGCCAGCAGTTACCGGGGGGGGGGCCATGGCTACACCTTC.

This clonotype appeared many times. Here the CDR3 DNA reads TGTGCCAGCATCAACAATGGAGCGGGAGGGCTTGAGCAGTACTTC. Its protein is CASINNGAGGLEQYF. The chain is built from TRBV13 and TRBJ2-7; 10 bases match TRBD2. The junction had 13 bases not matched to a gene; V was cut back by 7 bases and J by 7 bases. The germline V gene encodes CDR1 PRHDT and CDR2 FYEKMQ (reference sequence). This CDR3 region has 15 residues.

There are many counts of this clonotype. The chain joins TRBV5-1 to TRBJ2-5; possibly TRBD2 for D (6 bases). Deletions cut 2 bases from V and 4 bases from J, with 18 bases between. Per germline, CDR1 SGHRS and CDR2 YFSETQ. This CDR3 has 16 amino acids. The CDR3 DNA reads as TGCGCCAGCAGCTTCGGGGGACGAAACGTCGGAGAGACCCAGTACTTC. It codes for CASSFGGRNVGETQYF. Filled out from reference TRBV5-1 and TRBJ2-5, the complete variable domain reads KAGVTQTPRYLIKTRGQQVTLSCSPISGHRSVSWYQQTPGQGLQFLFEYFSETQRNKGNFPGRFSGRQFSNSRSEMNVSTLELGDSALYLCASSFGGRNVGETQYFGPGTRLLVL.

A few counts support this clonotype. Just one base apart from a much larger clone, this may be a read error. V is TRBV12-3 or TRBV12-4 and J is TRBJ1-1; D gene ambiguous. There are 14 residues in the CDR3. CDR3 DNA sequence: TGTGCCAGCAGTTTAGCGCGTCGAGGAACTGAAGCTCTCTTT. Its translation: CASSLARRGTEALF.

This clonotype was recorded many times. The rearrangement joins TRBV12-3 or TRBV12-4 to TRBJ2-2, with 9 bases identical to TRBD1. The CDR3 is made up of 16 amino acids. V was pared by 5 bases and J by 2 bases, with 6 bases of the junction left unmatched. CDR3 in DNA: TGTGCCAGCAGTCTAGGACAGGGGAAAAACACCGGGGAGCTGTTTTTT. This translates into CASSLGQGKNTGELFF.